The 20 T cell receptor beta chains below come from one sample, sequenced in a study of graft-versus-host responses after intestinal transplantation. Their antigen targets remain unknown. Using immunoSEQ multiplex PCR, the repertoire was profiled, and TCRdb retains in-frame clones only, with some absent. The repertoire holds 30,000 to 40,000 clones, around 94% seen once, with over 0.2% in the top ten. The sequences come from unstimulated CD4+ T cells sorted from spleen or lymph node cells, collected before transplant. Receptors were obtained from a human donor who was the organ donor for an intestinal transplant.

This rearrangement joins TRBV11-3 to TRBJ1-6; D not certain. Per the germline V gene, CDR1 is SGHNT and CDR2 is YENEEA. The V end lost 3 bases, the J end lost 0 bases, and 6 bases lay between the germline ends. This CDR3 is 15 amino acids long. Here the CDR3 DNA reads TGTGCCAGCAGCTTGGAGAGCTCCTATAATTCACCCCTCCACTTT. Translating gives CASSLESSYNSPLHF.

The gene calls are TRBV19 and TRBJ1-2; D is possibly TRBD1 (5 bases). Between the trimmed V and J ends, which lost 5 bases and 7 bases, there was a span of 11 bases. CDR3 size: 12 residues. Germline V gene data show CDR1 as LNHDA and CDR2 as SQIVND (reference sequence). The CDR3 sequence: CASSLEGRGYTF. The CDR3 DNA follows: TGTGCCAGTAGTCTTGAGGGGCGTGGCTACACCTTC.

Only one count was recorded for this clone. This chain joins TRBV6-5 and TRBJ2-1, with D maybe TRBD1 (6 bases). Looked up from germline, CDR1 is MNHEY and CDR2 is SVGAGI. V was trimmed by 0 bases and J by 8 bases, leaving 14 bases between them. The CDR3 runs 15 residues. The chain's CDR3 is CASSYSNRVRDEQFF. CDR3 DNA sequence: TGTGCCAGCAGTTACTCGAACAGGGTTAGGGATGAGCAGTTCTTC.

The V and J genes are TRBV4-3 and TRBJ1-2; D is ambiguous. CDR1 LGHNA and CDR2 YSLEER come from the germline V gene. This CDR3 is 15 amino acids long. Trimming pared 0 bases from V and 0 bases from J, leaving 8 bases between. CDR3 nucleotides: TGCGCCAGCAGCCAAGACTTTGGGTCTAACTATGGCTACACCTTC. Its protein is CASSQDFGSNYGYTF.

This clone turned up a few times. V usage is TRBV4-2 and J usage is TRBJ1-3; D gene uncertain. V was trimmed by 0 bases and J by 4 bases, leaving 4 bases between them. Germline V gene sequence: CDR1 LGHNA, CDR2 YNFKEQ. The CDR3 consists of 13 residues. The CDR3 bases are TGTGCCAGCAGCCAAGAGTCGGGAAACACCATATATTTT. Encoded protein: CASSQESGNTIYF.

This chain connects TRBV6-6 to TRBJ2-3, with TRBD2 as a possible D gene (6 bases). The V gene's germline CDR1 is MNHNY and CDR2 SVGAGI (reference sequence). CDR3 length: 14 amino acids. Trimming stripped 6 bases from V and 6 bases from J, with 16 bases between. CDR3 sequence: CASSLGLPGDTQYF. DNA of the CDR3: TGTGCCAGCAGCCTGGGACTCCCGGGGGATACGCAGTATTTT.

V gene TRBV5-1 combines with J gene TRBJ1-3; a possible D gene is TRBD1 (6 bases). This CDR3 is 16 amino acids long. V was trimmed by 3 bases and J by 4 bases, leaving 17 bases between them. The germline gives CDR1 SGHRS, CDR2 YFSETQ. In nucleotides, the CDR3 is TGCGCCAGCAGCTCGACTTCCTACAGGGCCGGAAACACCATATATTTT. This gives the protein CASSSTSYRAGNTIYF.

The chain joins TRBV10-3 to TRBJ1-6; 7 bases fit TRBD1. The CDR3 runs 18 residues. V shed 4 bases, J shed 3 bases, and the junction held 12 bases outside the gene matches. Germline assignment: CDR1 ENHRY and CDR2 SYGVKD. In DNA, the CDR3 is TGTGCCATCAGTGGAAGTCAGGGGGAGAAAATCTATAATTCACCCCTCCACTTT. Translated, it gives CAISGSQGEKIYNSPLHF.

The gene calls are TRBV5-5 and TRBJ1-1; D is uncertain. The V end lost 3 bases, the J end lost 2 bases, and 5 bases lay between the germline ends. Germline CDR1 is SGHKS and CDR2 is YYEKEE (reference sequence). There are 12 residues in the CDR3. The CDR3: CASSYLNTEAFF. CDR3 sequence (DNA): TGTGCCAGCAGCTACCTAAACACTGAAGCTTTCTTT.

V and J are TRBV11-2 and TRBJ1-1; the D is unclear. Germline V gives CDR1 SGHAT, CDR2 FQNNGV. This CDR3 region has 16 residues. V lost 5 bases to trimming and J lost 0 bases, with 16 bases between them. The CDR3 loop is CASSPGYRRMNTEAFF. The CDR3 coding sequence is TGTGCCAGCAGCCCCGGATACCGACGGATGAACACTGAAGCTTTCTTT.

In DNA form, the CDR3 reads TGTGCCTGGAGCCCTGGACAGGGGAGGCAGCCCCAGCATTTT. This gives the protein CAWSPGQGRQPQHF. This sequence joins TRBV30 and TRBJ1-5; 9 bases map to TRBD1. There are 14 residues in the CDR3. V shed 3 bases, J shed 7 bases, and the junction held 7 bases outside the gene matches. Germline assignment: CDR1 GTSNPN and CDR2 SVGIG (reference sequence).

The CDR3 loop is CASRLFGLAEETQYF. CDR3 nucleotide sequence: TGTGCCAGCAGATTATTTGGACTAGCGGAAGAGACCCAGTACTTC. The chain couples TRBV7-3 to TRBJ2-5, with 10 bases fitting TRBD2. The V and J ends lost 6 bases and 3 bases, in that order; junction bases with no gene match: 7. Germline CDR1 and CDR2: SGHTA and FQGTGA. The CDR3 is 15 residues long.

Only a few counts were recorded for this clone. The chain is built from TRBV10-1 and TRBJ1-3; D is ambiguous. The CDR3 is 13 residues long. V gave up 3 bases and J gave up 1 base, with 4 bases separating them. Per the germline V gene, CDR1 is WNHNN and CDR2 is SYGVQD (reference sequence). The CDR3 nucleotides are TGCGCCAGCAGTGAACAGTCTGGAAACACCATATATTTT. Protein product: CASSEQSGNTIYF.

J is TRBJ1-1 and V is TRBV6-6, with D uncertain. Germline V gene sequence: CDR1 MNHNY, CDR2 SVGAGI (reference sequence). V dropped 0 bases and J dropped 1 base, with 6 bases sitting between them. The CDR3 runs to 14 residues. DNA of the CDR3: TGTGCCAGCAGTTACTCGTCGGAGAACACTGAAGCTTTCTTT. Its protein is CASSYSSENTEAFF.

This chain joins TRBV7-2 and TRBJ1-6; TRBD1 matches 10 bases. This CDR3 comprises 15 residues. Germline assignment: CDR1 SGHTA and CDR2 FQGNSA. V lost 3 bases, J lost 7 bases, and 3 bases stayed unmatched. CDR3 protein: CASSLGTGVNSPLHF. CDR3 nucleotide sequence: TGTGCCAGCAGCTTGGGGACAGGGGTGAATTCACCCCTCCACTTT.

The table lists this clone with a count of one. The DNA of the CDR3 is TGTGCCAGCAGTGAAGGGGGGGCCTACAATGAGCAGTTCTTC. Residues: CASSEGGAYNEQFF. The J gene is TRBJ2-1, the V gene TRBV6-1; tentatively, D is TRBD2 (6 bases). This CDR3 comprises 14 residues. Germline CDR1 is MNHNS and CDR2 is SASEGT. Trimming took off 1 base at V and 2 bases at J, with 6 bases between the two ends.

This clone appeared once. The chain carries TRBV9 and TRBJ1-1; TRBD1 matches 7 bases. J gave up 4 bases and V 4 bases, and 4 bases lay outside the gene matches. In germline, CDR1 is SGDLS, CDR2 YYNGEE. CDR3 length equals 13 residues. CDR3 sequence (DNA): TGTGCCAGCAGCACCCGACAGGGCACTGAAGCTTTCTTT. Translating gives CASSTRQGTEAFF.

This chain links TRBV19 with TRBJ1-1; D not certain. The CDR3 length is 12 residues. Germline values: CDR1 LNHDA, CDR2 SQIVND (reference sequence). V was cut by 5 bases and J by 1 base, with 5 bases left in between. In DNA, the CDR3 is TGTGCCAGTAGTGTGGGGAACACTGAAGCTTTCTTT. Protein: CASSVGNTEAFF.

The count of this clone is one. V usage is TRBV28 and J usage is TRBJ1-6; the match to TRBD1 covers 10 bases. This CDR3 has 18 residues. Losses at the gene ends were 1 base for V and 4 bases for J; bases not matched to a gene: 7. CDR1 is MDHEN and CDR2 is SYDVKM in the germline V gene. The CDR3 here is CASSLLRPGQGYNSPLHF. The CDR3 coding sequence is TGTGCCAGCAGTTTATTACGTCCGGGACAGGGGTATAATTCACCCCTCCACTTT.

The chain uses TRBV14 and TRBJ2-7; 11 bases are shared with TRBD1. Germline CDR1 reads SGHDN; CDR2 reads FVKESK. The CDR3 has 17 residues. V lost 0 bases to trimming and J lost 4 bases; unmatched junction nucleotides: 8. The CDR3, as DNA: TGTGCCAGCAGCCAAGATCCGTGGGACAGGGGGAGATACGAGCAGTACTTC. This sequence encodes CASSQDPWDRGRYEQYF.